Listed below are T cell receptor beta chains from one sample, sequenced in a study of T cells after yellow fever vaccination. TCRdb reanalysed the 5' RACE reads using MiXCR and keeps one entry per CDR3 protein. Of over 250,000 distinct CDR3 sequences listed, around 4.9% are singletons. Source: CD4+ T cells sorted from PBMCs, taken on the day of the yellow fever booster vaccination. The receptors derive from a man aged 18 to 35 who received the YFV17D yellow fever vaccine. Each CDR3 is given with its conserved first and last residue. D genes are given only for firm matches. Clone sizes are given selectively: once, few, many, or a class where the clone is expanded.

D	J	size	V	CDR3	DNA
TRBD2	TRBJ2-7	many	TRBV20-1	CSALAGGFSYEQYF	TGCAGTGCCTTAGCGGGGGGTTTCTCCTACGAGCAGTACTTC
TRBD1	TRBJ1-5	few	TRBV23-1	CASSTRQGTSNQPQHF	TGCGCCAGCAGTACCCGACAGGGAACGAGCAATCAGCCCCAGCATTTT
-	TRBJ1-6	-	TRBV4-2	CASSQEDKAGSPLHF	TGTGCCAGCAGCCAAGAAGACAAGGCGGGTTCACCCCTCCACTTT
-	TRBJ2-3	many	TRBV4-2	CASSQDQAVASTDTQYF	TGTGCCAGCAGCCAAGACCAGGCGGTGGCGAGCACAGATACGCAGTATTTT
-	TRBJ1-3	few	TRBV3-1	CASSQLRGISGNTIYF	TGTGCCAGCAGCCAGTTAAGGGGAATCTCTGGAAACACCATATATTTT
TRBD1	TRBJ1-2	-	TRBV19	CASSIRTGTNYGYTF	TGTGCCAGTAGTATTCGGACAGGGACTAACTATGGCTACACCTTC
-	TRBJ2-3	few	TRBV7-2	CASSWFTDTQYF	TGTGCCAGCAGCTGGTTCACAGATACGCAGTATTTT
TRBD1	TRBJ2-7	-	TRBV4-3	CASSRTGTGNTHEQYF	TGCGCCAGCAGCCGGACCGGGACAGGGAATACACACGAGCAGTACTTC
-	TRBJ2-3	many	TRBV5-1	CASSWTPVTDTQYF	TGCGCCAGCAGCTGGACTCCTGTCACAGATACGCAGTATTTT
-	TRBJ1-6	many	TRBV4-3	CASSQDLAVGNSPLHF	TGCGCCAGCAGCCAAGATTTGGCAGTGGGTAATTCACCCCTCCACTTT
TRBD1	TRBJ2-1	-	TRBV24-1	CATNDRDNEQFF	TGTGCCACGAATGACAGGGACAATGAGCAGTTCTTC
-	TRBJ2-6	-	TRBV7-3	CASSFPSHSTGANVLTF	TGTGCCAGCAGCTTCCCCTCCCACTCCACTGGGGCCAACGTCCTGACTTTC
TRBD1	TRBJ1-6	-	TRBV19	CASSSGQGRSPLHF	TGTGCCAGTAGCTCGGGACAGGGTAGATCACCCCTCCACTTT
TRBD2	TRBJ2-3	few	TRBV5-1	CASSAAGGYTDTQYF	TGCGCCAGCAGCGCAGCGGGGGGGTACACAGATACGCAGTATTTT
-	TRBJ2-2	many	TRBV19	CASSIGGVTGELFF	TGTGCCAGTAGTATAGGAGGAGTCACCGGGGAGCTGTTTTTT
-	TRBJ1-6	few	TRBV7-9	CASRQGLNSPLHF	TGTGCCTCCCGGCAGGGGCTTAATTCACCCCTCCACTTT
-	TRBJ2-2	few	TRBV7-2	CASSLEGVGELFF	TGTGCCAGCAGCTTAGAGGGGGTCGGGGAGCTGTTTTTT
-	TRBJ2-3	few	TRBV24-1	CATSASRSTDTQYF	TGTGCCACCAGCGCTAGCAGAAGCACAGATACGCAGTATTTT
TRBD2	TRBJ2-3	few	TRBV20-1	CSAIPTSGVGTDTQYF	TGCAGTGCTATCCCGACTAGCGGGGTTGGCACAGATACGCAGTATTTT
-	TRBJ1-1	many	TRBV5-1	CASSSRTVNTEAFF	TGCGCCAGCAGCTCTCGGACGGTGAACACTGAAGCTTTCTTT
-	TRBJ1-3	many	TRBV11-2	CASSRNPKGLSGNTIYF	TGTGCCAGCAGCCGAAACCCCAAGGGCCTCTCTGGAAACACCATATATTTT
TRBD1	TRBJ1-1	few	TRBV14	CASSQETGVRENTEAFF	TGTGCCAGCAGCCAAGAAACAGGGGTTAGGGAGAACACTGAAGCTTTCTTT
-	TRBJ2-5	many	TRBV5-1	CASRPGQQETQYF	TGCGCCAGCAGACCGGGACAACAAGAGACCCAGTACTTC
TRBD1	TRBJ1-2	-	TRBV10-3	CAISDIGTGEDGYTF	TGTGCCATCAGTGACATAGGGACAGGGGAAGATGGCTACACCTTC
TRBD1	TRBJ1-3	few	TRBV4-1	CASSQPGQGNTIYF	TGCGCCAGCAGCCAGCCGGGACAGGGAAACACCATATATTTT
-	TRBJ1-6	-	TRBV2	CASSESLSLGSPLHF	TGTGCCAGCAGTGAAAGCTTGTCCCTGGGGTCACCCCTCCACTTT
TRBD2	TRBJ2-3	many	TRBV7-3	CASSLTFSGLDTDTQYF	TGTGCCAGCAGCTTAACGTTCTCCGGACTAGACACAGATACGCAGTATTTT
-	TRBJ2-2	-	TRBV12-3/TRBV12-4	CASSFSATWRGELFF	TGTGCCAGCAGTTTTTCGGCGACCTGGCGGGGGGAGCTGTTTTTT
-	TRBJ1-1	-	TRBV7-9	CAGGTAMNTEAFF	TGTGCCGGTGGAACAGCTATGAACACTGAAGCTTTCTTT
TRBD2	TRBJ2-3	-	TRBV5-1	CASTLGTSGSRDTQYF	TGCGCCAGCACCCTGGGAACTAGCGGGAGCCGAGATACGCAGTATTTT
TRBD2	TRBJ2-2	-	TRBV20-1	CSAPGLAGTGELFF	TGCAGTGCGCCTGGACTAGCGGGGACCGGGGAGCTGTTTTTT
-	TRBJ1-1	-	TRBV7-9	CASSLAGLSTEAFF	TGTGCCAGCAGCTTAGCAGGGTTGAGCACTGAAGCTTTCTTT
-	TRBJ1-1	many	TRBV9	CASAVSLNTEAFF	TGTGCCAGCGCCGTTTCCTTGAACACTGAAGCTTTCTTT
-	TRBJ1-2	-	TRBV4-1	CACSQPRGRAGYTF	TGCGCCTGCAGCCAACCGCGGGGGCGTGCTGGCTACACCTTC
-	TRBJ2-3	few	TRBV6-2/TRBV6-3	CASSYSGLAGTSTDTQYF	TGTGCCAGCAGTTACTCGGGTCTCGCGGGGACTAGCACAGATACGCAGTATTTT
-	TRBJ1-4	-	TRBV5-1	CASSFGGSGPNEKLFF	TGCGCCAGCAGCTTCGGGGGTTCCGGCCCCAATGAAAAACTGTTTTTT
-	TRBJ2-3	many	TRBV12-3/TRBV12-4	CASRSTDTQYF	TGTGCCAGCAGAAGCACAGATACGCAGTATTTT
-	TRBJ2-1	-	TRBV6-4	CASSAATSRNEQFF	TGTGCCAGCAGTGCGGCCACTTCCAGAAATGAGCAGTTCTTC
-	TRBJ2-3	many	TRBV29-1	CSVPWGDTQYF	TGCAGTGTGCCTTGGGGGGATACGCAGTATTTT
TRBD2	TRBJ2-3	many	TRBV12-3/TRBV12-4	CASSLTGGRGTDTQYF	TGTGCCAGCAGCCTCACGGGGGGGCGGGGGACAGATACGCAGTATTTT
TRBD1	TRBJ2-1	few	TRBV7-2	CASSFIGTASYNEQFF	TGTGCCAGCAGCTTCATTGGGACAGCTTCCTACAATGAGCAGTTCTTC
-	TRBJ2-1	many	TRBV24-1	CATSARGTHNEQFF	TGTGCCACCAGTGCTCGGGGGACCCACAATGAGCAGTTCTTC